Included here is one T cell receptor beta chain sequence, with context. The V end lost 10 bases, the J end lost 0 bases, and 10 bases lay between the germline ends. There are 13 residues in the CDR3. Looked up from germline, CDR1 is MNHNY and CDR2 is SVGAGI (reference sequence). Clones were sequenced by immunoSEQ multiplex PCR, and TCRdb holds only the in-frame ones, with some missing. Of about 79,000 clones listed, 92% are singletons. This sample is drawn from a study of T cell responses to AZD1222 COVID-19 vaccine. This specimen was peripheral blood, taken on day 0 of MenACWY control vaccination. The chain uses TRBV6-6 and TRBJ1-3; D is undetermined. This sequence originates from an adult in good health. CDR3 region: CATSALSGNTIYF. The CDR3 bases are TGTGCCACCTCGGCCCTCTCTGGAAACACCATATATTTT.